This T cell receptor (beta chain) is from a study of CD8+ T cells in alopecia areata. Findings of the study overall: The study found higher clonality in lesional than normal scalp, especially in alopecia totalis/universalis.

Researchers picked out CD4+ and CD8+ T cells from PBMCs by sorting. RNA, once extracted, was reverse transcribed into cDNA for use as the sequencing template. The protocol was immunoSEQ multiplex PCR, while the TCRdb copy is restricted to in-frame clones and leaves out a portion. This sample yields 180,000 or so clones, of which roughly 59% are seen a single time; 1.7% belongs to the top ten. Germline-derived CDR1 and CDR2 are SQVTM and ANQGSEA. Trimming shortened V by 3 bases and J by 2 bases, and 11 bases separated the two germline ends. The CDR3 consists of 13 residues. With regard to this clone: Its antigen is not identified.

The TCR was taken from a human donor with alopecia areata. Specimen: CD4+ T cells sorted from blood, collected at week 0. The rearrangement joins TRBV29-1 to TRBJ2-7; D is perhaps TRBD1 (7 bases). The CDR3 sequence: CSVESGGTYEQYF. The CDR3 region has the DNA TGCAGCGTTGAGTCAGGGGGGACCTACGAGCAGTACTTC.